One T cell receptor (beta chain) is described in this entry. Original data processing: Counts of nucleated cells, estimated from reference gene primer amplification, were obtained. Sequencing used immunoSEQ multiplex PCR; TCRdb keeps in-frame clones, though not all of them. That table is the source of V, J and clone size, and D and trimming were worked out from the DNA. The table includes approximately 150,000 clones, about 86% detected once. This sample is part of a study of blood T cell repertoires in COVID-19. About the research overall: In each case, the material was cDNA or gDNA derived from T cells, B-cell-depleted T cells, or PBMCs.

Deletions cut 6 bases from V and 7 bases from J, with 19 bases between. CDR1 is MDHEN, CDR2 SYDVKM, per germline. The CDR3 sequence is 14 residues long. The sample was peripheral blood. This TCR came from a woman in her 70s who had recovered from COVID-19. V gene TRBV28 combines with J gene TRBJ2-7, with D unresolved. Here the CDR3 reads CASSPPRSPEEQYF. CDR3 DNA: TGTGCCAGCAGCCCCCCGCGGTCCCCGGAGGAGCAGTACTTC.